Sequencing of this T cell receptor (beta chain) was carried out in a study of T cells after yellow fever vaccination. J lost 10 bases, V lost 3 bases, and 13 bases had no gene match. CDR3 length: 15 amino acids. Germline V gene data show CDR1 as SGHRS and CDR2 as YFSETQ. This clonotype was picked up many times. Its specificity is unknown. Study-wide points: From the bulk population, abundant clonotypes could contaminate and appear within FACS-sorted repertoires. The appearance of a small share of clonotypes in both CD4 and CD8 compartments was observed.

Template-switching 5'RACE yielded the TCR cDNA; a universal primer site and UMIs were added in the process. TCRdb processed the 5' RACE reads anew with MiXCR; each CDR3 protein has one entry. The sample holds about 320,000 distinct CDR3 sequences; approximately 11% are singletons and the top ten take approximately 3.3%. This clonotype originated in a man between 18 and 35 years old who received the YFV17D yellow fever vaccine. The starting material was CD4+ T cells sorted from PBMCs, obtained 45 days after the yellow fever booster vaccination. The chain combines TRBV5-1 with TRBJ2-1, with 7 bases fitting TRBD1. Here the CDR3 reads CASSWTGQTSTEQFF. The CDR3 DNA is TGCGCCAGCAGCTGGACGGGACAGACCTCTACCGAGCAGTTCTTC.